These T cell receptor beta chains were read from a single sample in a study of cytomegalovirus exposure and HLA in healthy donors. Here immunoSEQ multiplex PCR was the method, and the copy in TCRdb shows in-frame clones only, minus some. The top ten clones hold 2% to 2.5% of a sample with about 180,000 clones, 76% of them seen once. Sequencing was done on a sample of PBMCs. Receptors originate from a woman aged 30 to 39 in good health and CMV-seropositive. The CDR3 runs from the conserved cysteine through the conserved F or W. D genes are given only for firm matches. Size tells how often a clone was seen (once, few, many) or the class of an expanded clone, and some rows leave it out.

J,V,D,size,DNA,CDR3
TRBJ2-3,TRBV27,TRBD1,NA,TGTGCCAGCAGTTTATCATGGACAGGGGGCGATACGCAGTATTTT,CASSLSWTGGDTQYF
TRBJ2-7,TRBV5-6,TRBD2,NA,TGTGCCAGCAGCTTGGTGGGGCGGGGGGGGTCCTACGAGCAGTACTTC,CASSLVGRGGSYEQYF
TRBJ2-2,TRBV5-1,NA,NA,TGCGCCAGCAGCTTGTACGGAGGGAACACCGGGGAGCTGTTTTTT,CASSLYGGNTGELFF
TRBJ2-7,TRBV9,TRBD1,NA,TGTGCCAGCAGCCCCCGGGACAGCTCCTACGAGCAGTACTTC,CASSPRDSSYEQYF
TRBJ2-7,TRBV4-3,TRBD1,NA,TGCGCCAGCAGCCACGCGGGACAGGGGGTCCACGAGCAGTACTTC,CASSHAGQGVHEQYF
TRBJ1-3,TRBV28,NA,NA,TGTGCCAGCAGGTGGGGGGGGAGTAAAAACACCATATATTTT,CASRWGGSKNTIYF
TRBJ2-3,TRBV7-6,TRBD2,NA,TGTGCCAGCAGCCGAAGGGATAGCGGGGCGTTAGATACGCAGTATTTT,CASSRRDSGALDTQYF
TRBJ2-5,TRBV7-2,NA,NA,TGTGCCAGCAGCTTTACGAGTACTGAGACCCAGTACTTC,CASSFTSTETQYF
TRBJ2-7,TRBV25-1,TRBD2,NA,TGTGCCAGCAGTGAAGTGGACCGGGCGGGGGGGCCGTACGAGCAGTACTTC,CASSEVDRAGGPYEQYF
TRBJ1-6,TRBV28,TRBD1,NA,TGTGCCATCCAGACAGGGGGAGGCGATAATTCACCCCTCCACTTT,CAIQTGGGDNSPLHF
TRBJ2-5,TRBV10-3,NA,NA,TGTGCCATCAGTGAGTCGGGGGGACAAGAGACCCAGTACTTC,CAISESGGQETQYF
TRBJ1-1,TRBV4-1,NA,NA,TGCGCCAGCAGCCGATCCAGGGCCCAGGGGAACACTGAAGCTTTCTTT,CASSRSRAQGNTEAFF
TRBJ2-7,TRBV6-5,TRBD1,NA,TGTGCCAGCAGTTACCGGGACAGATCCGAGCAGTACTTC,CASSYRDRSEQYF
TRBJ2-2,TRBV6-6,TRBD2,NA,TGTGCCAGCAGTTTCCCTGGGGGGGACACCGGGGAGCTGTTTTTT,CASSFPGGDTGELFF
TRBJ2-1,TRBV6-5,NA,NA,TGTGCCAGCAGTCTAGCTGGGTTGAATGAGCAGTTCTTC,CASSLAGLNEQFF
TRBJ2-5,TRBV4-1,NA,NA,TGCGCCAGCAGCCAGTCCGGACAGCTCCAAGAGACCCAGTACTTC,CASSQSGQLQETQYF
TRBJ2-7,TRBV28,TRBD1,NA,TGTGCCAGCAGTTTACAGGGGGCCTACGAGCAGTACTTC,CASSLQGAYEQYF
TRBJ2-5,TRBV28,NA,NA,TGTGCCAGCAGTCCTACCCGGGAGACCCAGTACTTC,CASSPTRETQYF
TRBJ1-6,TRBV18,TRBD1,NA,TGTGCCAGCTCAACACCACAGGGGAGGAATAATTCACCCCTCCACTTT,CASSTPQGRNNSPLHF
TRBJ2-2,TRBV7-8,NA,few,TGTGCCAGCAGCTCACTAGTGAACACCGGGGAGCTGTTTTTT,CASSSLVNTGELFF
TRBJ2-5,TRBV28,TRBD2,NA,TGTGCCAGCAGTTTTCGCGAGGGGCGGGGGGGCCTCGAGACCCAGTACTTC,CASSFREGRGGLETQYF
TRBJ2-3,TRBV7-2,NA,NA,TGTGCCAGCAGCCCCCAGTTAGGGCGGGGTGGCGATACGCAGTATTTT,CASSPQLGRGGDTQYF
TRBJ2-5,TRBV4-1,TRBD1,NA,TGCGCCAGCAGCCTGACGGGACAGACATACCAAGAGACCCAGTACTTC,CASSLTGQTYQETQYF
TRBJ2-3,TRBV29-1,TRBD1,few,TGCAGCGTCGTGATGACAGGGGGCTCGGGCGCAGATACGCAGTATTTT,CSVVMTGGSGADTQYF
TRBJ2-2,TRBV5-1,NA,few,TGCGCCAGCCTACTAGGAATTAACACCGGGGAGCTGTTTTTT,CASLLGINTGELFF
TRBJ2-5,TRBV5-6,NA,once,TGTGCCAGCAGCTTGGTCACAGTACAAGAGACCCAGTACTTC,CASSLVTVQETQYF
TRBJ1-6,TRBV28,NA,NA,TGTGCCAGCAGTTTAGCGCGGAGTAGCTCCTATAATTCACCCCTCCACTTT,CASSLARSSSYNSPLHF
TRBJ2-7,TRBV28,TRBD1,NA,TGTGCCAGTGGACCTCCAGGGGGACACTACGAGCAGTACTTC,CASGPPGGHYEQYF
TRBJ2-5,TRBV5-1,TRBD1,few,TGCGCCAGCAGCAAGGGACAGGGGGCGGAAGAGACCCAGTACTTC,CASSKGQGAEETQYF
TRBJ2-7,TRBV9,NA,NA,TGTGCCAGCAGCGTAGCTGAGGGCGGCTACGAGCAGTACTTC,CASSVAEGGYEQYF
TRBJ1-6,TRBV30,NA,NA,TGTGCCTGGAGTGTTGGGGGGAATTCACCCCTCCACTTT,CAWSVGGNSPLHF
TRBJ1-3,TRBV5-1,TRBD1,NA,TGCGCCAGCAGCTTCGGGACAGGGCATGACACCATATATTTT,CASSFGTGHDTIYF
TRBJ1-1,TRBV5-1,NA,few,TGCGCCAGCAGCTGGGGGGCTGAAGCTTTCTTT,CASSWGAEAFF
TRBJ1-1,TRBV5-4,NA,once,TGTGCCAGCAGCTTGACTGAGAACACTGAAGCTTTCTTT,CASSLTENTEAFF
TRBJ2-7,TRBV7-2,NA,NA,TGTGCCAGCAGCTCGCCCAGGGCCTACGAGCAGTACTTC,CASSSPRAYEQYF
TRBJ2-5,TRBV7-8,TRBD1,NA,TGTGCCAGCAGCCTACGGACAGGGCGGGAGACCCAGTACTTC,CASSLRTGRETQYF
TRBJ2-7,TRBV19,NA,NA,TGTGCCAGTAGTATGGGGAGCTACGAGCAGTACTTC,CASSMGSYEQYF
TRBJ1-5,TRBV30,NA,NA,TGTGCCATATCCTCAGGGGGCAATCAGCCCCAGCATTTT,CAISSGGNQPQHF
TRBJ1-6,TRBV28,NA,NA,TGTGCCAGCAGTTTGTTGGACAGAACCTCACCCCTCCACTTT,CASSLLDRTSPLHF
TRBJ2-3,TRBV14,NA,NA,TGTGCCAGCACTGAAAACAGGGCAGATACGCAGTATTTT,CASTENRADTQYF
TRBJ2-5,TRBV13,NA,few,TGTGCCAGCAGCTCAAGAGGGGGGGGCAAGGAGACCCAGTACTTC,CASSSRGGGKETQYF
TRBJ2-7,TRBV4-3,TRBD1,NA,TGCGCCAGCAGCCTTAGCCGGGACAGGGGTTACGAGCAGTACTTC,CASSLSRDRGYEQYF
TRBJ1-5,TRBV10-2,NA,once,TGCGCCAGCAGCCCCGGATGGGGGCGGTTGGATAGCAATCAGCCCCAGCATTTT,CASSPGWGRLDSNQPQHF
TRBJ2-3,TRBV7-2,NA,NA,TGTGCCAGCACCTCCGATAGTGGGAGGAGGTGGGCAGATACGCAGTATTTT,CASTSDSGRRWADTQYF
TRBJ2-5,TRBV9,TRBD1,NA,TGTGCCAGCAGCGTAGTGGGACAGGGGTTGGGGGAGACCCAGTACTTC,CASSVVGQGLGETQYF
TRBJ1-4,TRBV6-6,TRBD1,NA,TGTGCCAGCAGCTGGGACAGGGAGGTTGGTGAAAAACTGTTTTTT,CASSWDREVGEKLFF
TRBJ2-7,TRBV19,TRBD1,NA,TGTGCCAGCGAGAGGGACAGAACGGCGTACGAGCAGTACTTC,CASERDRTAYEQYF
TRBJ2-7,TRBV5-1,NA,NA,TGCGCCAGCAGCTTGGTGCCACGAGGAACTGCAGGGTACGAGCAGTACTTC,CASSLVPRGTAGYEQYF
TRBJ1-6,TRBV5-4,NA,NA,TGTGCCAGCAGCTGGGCAGTCGAAGGTTCACCCCTCCACTTT,CASSWAVEGSPLHF
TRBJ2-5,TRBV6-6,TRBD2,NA,TGTGCCAGCAGGCTGCCGGGGGGTGGGGAGACCCAGTACTTC,CASRLPGGGETQYF
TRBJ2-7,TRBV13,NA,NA,TGTGCCAGCAGCGCGCCCGACAGGAGAACTTACGAGCAGTACTTC,CASSAPDRRTYEQYF